The next 17 T cell receptor beta chains were all read from a single sample in a study of T cells in Graves' hyperthyroidism and ophthalmopathy. Researchers took RNA transcripts and amplified the TCR beta CDR3 regions from them. The primer set for the first-round RT-PCR of the TCR CDR3 was HTBI. Using its own MiXCR run on the multiplex PCR reads, TCRdb lists one record per CDR3 protein. The sample carries around 300,000 distinct CDR3 sequences, 13% to 15% recorded once. The sample taken for sequencing was blood. The receptors were sampled from a woman aged 45-60 years with Graves' hyperthyroidism that later progressed to Graves' ophthalmopathy.

The sample holds a few counts of this clonotype. A much larger clone is a single base away; this may be a read error. The conserved closing phenylalanine or tryptophan is absent in this CDR3, likely reflecting a read error. This chain uses TRBV24-1 with TRBJ1-5; D unresolved. The CDR3 covers 13 residues. Trimming took 4 bases from V and 4 from J, leaving 7 bases between them. The V gene's germline CDR1 is KGHDR and CDR2 SFDVKD. CDR3 protein: CATSEQPNQPQHL. The CDR3, as DNA: TGTGCCACCAGTGAACAGCCAAATCAGCCCCAGCATCTT.

The chain carries TRBV20-1 and TRBJ2-7, with 11 bases fitting TRBD2. Germline lookup yields CDR1 DFQATT and CDR2 SNEGSKA (reference sequence). This CDR3 has 13 residues. V gave up 4 bases and J gave up 2 bases; unmatched junction bases: 1. This chain's CDR3 is CSATGLAAYEQYF. The CDR3 region has the DNA TGCAGTGCTACGGGACTAGCGGCCTACGAGCAGTACTTC.

There are many counts of this clonotype. The chain joins TRBV20-1 to TRBJ1-1, with 7 positions matching TRBD1. With V trimmed by 3 bases and J by 1 base, 5 bases remained unmatched. From germline, CDR1 is DFQATT and CDR2 SNEGSKA (reference sequence). The CDR3 is 14 amino acids. The DNA for the CDR3 is TGCAGTGCTAGCGCAGGGGGTCCGAACACTGAAGCTTTCTTT. Residues: CSASAGGPNTEAFF.

This clonotype showed up many times. The chain combines TRBV28 with TRBJ1-1; 8 bases are shared with TRBD1. This CDR3 comprises 12 residues. After removal of 5 bases from V and 9 bases from J, the junction contained 5 bases not matched to a gene. Germline V gives CDR1 MDHEN, CDR2 SYDVKM. CDR3: CASSPGQDKAFF. CDR3 nucleotides: TGTGCCAGCAGTCCGGGACAGGATAAAGCTTTCTTT.

This clonotype was recorded at least ten times. For the CDR3, the DNA is TGTGCCAGCAGCTTAGGTCCCCAGCAGCCCCAGCATTTT. Encoded protein: CASSLGPQQPQHF. The chain links TRBV7-2 to TRBJ1-5; D not resolved. This CDR3 has 13 residues. Looked up from germline, CDR1 is SGHTA and CDR2 is FQGNSA. V was shortened by 1 base and J by 7 bases, with 8 bases between the two germline ends. Together with reference TRBV7-2 and TRBJ1-5, the CDR3 gives the full variable domain: GAGVSQSPSNKVTEKGKDVELRCDPISGHTALYWYRQSLGQGLEFLIYFQGNSAPDKSGLPSDRFSAERTGGSVSTLTIQRTQQEDSAVYLCASSLGPQQPQHFGDGTRLSIL.

This clonotype occurred many times. The V gene is TRBV28, the J gene TRBJ2-2; 8 bases map to TRBD1. The CDR3 totals 16 residues. The J segment lost 3 bases and the V segment lost 8 bases, leaving 11 bases of the junction unmatched. In germline, CDR1 is MDHEN, CDR2 SYDVKM. The CDR3 protein is CASYWDRRKYTGELFF. Here the CDR3 DNA reads TGTGCCAGCTACTGGGACAGGAGGAAGTACACCGGGGAGCTGTTTTTT.

This clonotype was seen a few times. The CDR3 nucleotides read TGCGCCAGCAGCTCCTCCTTTTACAGTAACACTGAAGCTTTCTTT. Encoded protein: CASSSSFYSNTEAFF. The chain joins TRBV5-1 to TRBJ1-1, with unresolved D. In germline, CDR1 is SGHRS, CDR2 YFSETQ. Trimming removed 3 bases at V and 2 bases at J, with 14 bases between. The CDR3 length is 15 residues.

The chain couples TRBV3-1 to TRBJ2-7; the D gene is possibly TRBD1 (5 bases). The V and J ends lost 3 bases and 0 bases respectively, with 18 bases between them. Germline values: CDR1 LGHDT, CDR2 YNNKEL (reference sequence). The CDR3 runs to 17 residues. CDR3 loop: CASSHTQIGDFSYEQYF. CDR3 sequence (DNA): TGTGCCAGCAGCCACACCCAGATAGGGGATTTCTCCTACGAGCAGTACTTC.

This clonotype occurred many times. The rearrangement links TRBV30 to TRBJ2-5, with 13 positions matching TRBD2. This CDR3 contains 15 residues. J gave up 1 base and V 5 bases, and 4 bases lay outside the gene matches. Per germline, CDR1 GTSNPN and CDR2 SVGIG (reference sequence). The CDR3 is CAWWTSGSFQETQYF. DNA of the CDR3: TGTGCCTGGTGGACTAGCGGGAGTTTCCAAGAGACCCAGTACTTC.

This clonotype was seen at least ten times. Here the CDR3 DNA reads TGCAGTGCTAGACAGGGGGGCCACGAGCAGTACTTC. Its protein is CSARQGGHEQYF. This chain uses TRBV20-1 with TRBJ2-7; weak D call: TRBD1 (7 bases). Per the germline V gene, CDR1 is DFQATT and CDR2 is SNEGSKA (reference sequence). V was pared by 2 bases and J by 5 bases, with 10 bases between. The CDR3 runs to 12 residues.

This clonotype occurred many times. This sequence joins TRBV30 and TRBJ2-4; TRBD1 matches at 8 bases. The length of the CDR3 is 14 residues. V was pared by 5 bases and J by 3 bases, with 6 bases of the junction left unmatched. Germline V gene sequence: CDR1 GTSNPN, CDR2 SVGIG (reference sequence). CDR3 amino acids: CAWEDRAIKNIQYF. DNA of the CDR3: TGTGCCTGGGAGGACAGGGCTATCAAAAACATTCAGTACTTC.

This clonotype was seen more than once but under ten times. The rearrangement uses TRBV4-1 and TRBJ1-1; 8 positions match TRBD1. The germline V gene encodes CDR1 MGHRA and CDR2 YSYEKL. The CDR3 consists of 17 residues. V shed 3 bases and J 0 bases; nucleotides not matched to a gene: 9. DNA for the CDR3: TGCGCCAGCAGCCACCCCGACAGGGGAAGGCTGAACACTGAAGCTTTCTTT. The encoded protein is CASSHPDRGRLNTEAFF.

V gene TRBV11-2 combines with J gene TRBJ1-4; weak D call: TRBD1 (5 bases). V shed 5 bases and J shed 2 bases, with 9 bases lying between them. The CDR3 consists of 14 residues. CDR1 SGHAT and CDR2 FQNNGV come from the germline V gene. The CDR3 region has the DNA TGTGCCAGCAGCCAAGGGGACACTAATGAAAAACTGTTTTTT. It is translated as CASSQGDTNEKLFF.

The rearrangement joins TRBV28 to TRBJ1-2, with 7 bases that match TRBD1. The CDR3 loop spans 12 amino acids. Unmatched junction bases numbered 4, after V lost 4 bases and J lost 8 bases. CDR1 MDHEN and CDR2 SYDVKM come from the germline V gene. The CDR3 DNA is TGTGCCAGCAGTTCACAGGGGTGGGGCTACACCTTC. Protein product: CASSSQGWGYTF.

The genes are TRBV6-1 and TRBJ2-5, with D possibly matching TRBD1 (6 bases). Germline lookup yields CDR1 MNHNS and CDR2 SASEGT. V was trimmed by 1 base and J by 2 bases, leaving 26 bases between them. The CDR3 has 20 residues. This CDR3 reads CASSEEGAGVGVRRQETQYF. For the CDR3, the DNA is TGTGCCAGCAGTGAAGAAGGGGCAGGGGTAGGGGTCCGGCGTCAAGAGACCCAGTACTTC.

This clonotype was detected many times. V is TRBV12-3 or TRBV12-4 and J is TRBJ2-3, with D unresolved. Trimming removed 3 bases from V and 2 bases from J, with 9 bases in between. The CDR3 runs 14 residues. The DNA of the CDR3 is TGTGCCAGCAGTTTCCCCCAGGCCACAGATACGCAGTATTTT. Translated, it gives CASSFPQATDTQYF.

This clonotype was found many times. The CDR3 is CASRYGTGGPYEQYF. CDR3 coding DNA: TGTGCCAGCAGGTACGGGACAGGGGGCCCCTACGAGCAGTACTTC. The chain joins TRBV5-6 to TRBJ2-7, with TRBD1 identical over 12 bases. Trimming removed 5 bases from V and 2 bases from J; junction bases left unmatched: 5. This CDR3 spans 15 amino acids. Per the germline V gene, CDR1 is SGHDT and CDR2 is YYEEEE. The full variable domain, rest sourced from reference TRBV5-6 and TRBJ2-7, is DAGVTQSPTHLIKTRGQQVTLRCSPKSGHDTVSWYQQALGQGPQFIFQYYEEEERQRGNFPDRFSGHQFPNYSSELNVNALLLGDSALYLCASRYGTGGPYEQYFGPGTRLTVT.